What follows describes a single T cell receptor beta chain. The antigen remains undetermined. Unique molecular identifiers were carried by the TCR beta cDNA libraries. Once about 0.95 to 10 million T cells were used, approximately 520,000 cDNA molecules resulted. TCRdb reprocessed the PCR reads via MiXCR and lists one record per CDR3 protein. The sample includes approximately 730,000 distinct CDR3 sequences, around 27% of them seen just once. This sample was included in a study of post-analysis software for immune sequencing data. Study at large: Relapsing-remitting, secondary progressive and progressive-relapsing forms of multiple sclerosis all featured among disease courses. Study conclusions and caveats: The normalized Chao1 diversity of multiple sclerosis patients was significantly lower than that of controls. Samples sharing a preparation batch grouped tightly together when assessed by F measure. In patients, about 5 TRBV segments were more frequent than in controls, with TRBV5-6, TRBV5-1 and TRBV20-1 among them.

V was pared by 3 bases and J by 3 bases, with 6 bases of the junction left unmatched. The CDR3 runs to 15 residues. Germline-derived CDR1 and CDR2 are SGHRS and YFSETQ. The receptor was isolated from a girl aged 10 to 17 with multiple sclerosis. The V call is TRBV5-1, the J call TRBJ2-1, with 7 nucleotides matching TRBD1. The material sequenced was blood. The CDR3 sequence is CASSSTGDGYNEQFF. The CDR3 DNA follows: TGCGCCAGCAGCTCAACAGGGGACGGCTACAATGAGCAGTTCTTC.